These T cell receptor beta chains were read from a single sample in a study of blood T cell repertoires in COVID-19. The assay was immunoSEQ multiplex PCR, and TCRdb's table has in-frame clones only and misses some. This sample has under 300,000 clones; around 83% occur once, and the top ten carry under 15%. The sequencing input was peripheral blood. The receptors stem from a woman aged 60-70 years with active or convalescent COVID-19. The CDR3 runs from the conserved cysteine through the conserved F or W. A D gene is named only where the DNA matches it firmly. Size is stated for part of the rows, as once, few or many counts, or as a class when the clone is expanded.

clone size,J gene,V gene,D gene,CDR3 protein,CDR3 DNA
few,TRBJ1-2,TRBV7-3,TRBD1,CASSRRTGERGYTF,TGTGCCAGCAGTCGTAGGACAGGAGAAAGGGGCTACACCTTC
-,TRBJ2-1,TRBV7-8,TRBD2,CASSLRASGGPAFYNEQFF,TGTGCCAGCAGCTTACGTGCTAGCGGGGGGCCTGCTTTCTACAATGAGCAGTTCTTC
-,TRBJ2-2,TRBV7-8,-,CASSLVVFGPGELFF,TGTGCCAGCAGCTTAGTCGTTTTTGGGCCCGGGGAGCTGTTTTTT
-,TRBJ2-1,TRBV27,TRBD2,CASSPSSGGASGQFF,TGTGCCAGCAGTCCCTCTAGCGGGGGGGCGTCCGGGCAGTTCTTC
-,TRBJ2-5,TRBV6-5,-,CASNKHRGETQYF,TGTGCCAGCAATAAACACCGGGGAGAGACCCAGTACTTC
-,TRBJ1-2,TRBV10-2,-,CASSESGGGTGGYTF,TGCGCCAGCAGTGAGTCTGGGGGTGGGACTGGAGGCTACACCTTC
-,TRBJ1-2,TRBV4-3,-,CASSPQTDFSNYGYTF,TGCGCCAGCAGCCCCCAGACAGATTTTTCTAACTATGGCTACACCTTC
-,TRBJ1-2,TRBV19,-,CASGSQGFWANYGYTF,TGTGCCAGTGGCTCCCAGGGGTTCTGGGCTAACTATGGCTACACCTTC
-,TRBJ1-2,TRBV5-1,-,CASSLAGNYGYTF,TGCGCCAGCAGCTTAGCGGGAAACTATGGCTACACCTTC
-,TRBJ1-5,TRBV7-9,-,CASSSATADQPQHF,TGTGCCAGCAGCTCAGCGACTGCTGATCAGCCCCAGCATTTT
-,TRBJ1-2,TRBV5-4,TRBD1,CASSQRTGRGGYTF,TGTGCCAGCAGCCAGCGGACAGGGAGGGGTGGCTACACCTTC
-,TRBJ1-4,TRBV10-3,TRBD1,CAISTGLQGAREKLFF,TGTGCCATCAGTACCGGGCTACAGGGGGCGCGAGAAAAACTGTTTTTT
once,TRBJ2-5,TRBV2,-,CASSLQETQYF,TGTGCCAGCAGCCTACAAGAGACCCAGTACTTC
-,TRBJ2-3,TRBV7-2,TRBD2,CASSTPPGLAFTDTQYF,TGTGCCAGCAGCACCCCACCGGGACTAGCTTTCACAGATACGCAGTATTTT